This T cell receptor (beta chain) was obtained from a study of graft-versus-host responses after intestinal transplantation. Findings and caveats of the study: Early after transplant, HvG declines were associated with peak levels of circulating GvH clones. Detection of GvH clones occurred in recipient marrow, and some had their first appearance in ileum or blood.

Of note for this clone: Its specificity is unknown.

The germline CDR1 and CDR2 sequences are MDHEN and SYDVKM. The CDR3 has 15 amino acids. J gave up 7 bases and V 1 base, and 6 bases lay outside the gene matches. Libraries were prepared by immunoSEQ multiplex PCR; TCRdb keeps only in-frame clonotypes and omits some of them. The repertoire holds around 69,000 clones, with around 89% as singletons. Specimen: unstimulated CD8+ T cells sorted from spleen or lymph node cells, collected before transplant. The V gene is TRBV28, the J gene TRBJ1-5; 8 bases align to TRBD1. This receptor was identified in a human donor who was the organ donor for an intestinal transplant. The CDR3 here is CASSLSADREQPQHF. The DNA of the CDR3 is TGTGCCAGCAGTTTATCCGCGGACAGGGAGCAGCCCCAGCATTTT.